This T cell receptor beta chain was profiled in a study of long-term antiretroviral therapy in people with HIV. As concerns this clone: As yet, its antigen is unknown.

Trimming cost V 3 bases and J 1 base, with 6 bases left between them. The CDR3 has 13 amino acids. From germline, CDR1 is SGHTA and CDR2 FQGNSA. The authors ran the immunoSEQ assay, v3.0, at survey level. Sequencing used immunoSEQ multiplex PCR; TCRdb keeps in-frame clones, though not all of them. The sample comprises some 38,000 clones, 75% to 90% of which are singletons, and about 5.2% rests with the top ten. Study-wide findings and caveats: Dominant in the repertoire at all time points were clones expanded before ART.

The material was unsorted PBMCs, obtained 1.5 years after starting antiretroviral therapy. The chain combines TRBV7-2 with TRBJ1-1; D not resolved. This sequence was found in a man aged 18 to 29 with HIV. Here the CDR3 DNA reads TGTGCCAGCAGCTTTTCAGGGAACACTGAAGCTTTCTTT. Translating gives CASSFSGNTEAFF.